The rows below give T cell receptor beta chains drawn from one sample of a study of cytomegalovirus exposure and HLA in healthy donors. The repertoire was sequenced with immunoSEQ multiplex PCR; TCRdb's copy has only in-frame clones and lacks some. The sample comprises approximately 100,000 clones, just under 70% of which are singletons, and 5% to 7% rests with the top ten. Sequencing was done on a sample of PBMCs. All receptors derive from an older woman in good health and CMV-seropositive. The CDR3 runs from the conserved cysteine through the conserved F or W. D genes are given only for firm matches. Clone size is stated in some rows and not others, as once, few, many or a class when expanded.

j_gene | v_gene | d_gene | abundance | CDR3nt | CDR3aa
TRBJ2-7 | TRBV6-5 | TRBD2 | . | TGTGCCAGCAGGGCTAGCGGGGACTACGAGCAGTACTTC | CASRASGDYEQYF
TRBJ1-2 | TRBV19 | TRBD1 | few | TGTGCCAGTAGACCTACAGGGGGAACAGGAGGCTACACCTTC | CASRPTGGTGGYTF
TRBJ2-5 | TRBV7-2 | TRBD1 | . | TGTGCCAGCCGTCCCCAGGGGGCGCAGGAGACCCAGTACTTC | CASRPQGAQETQYF
TRBJ1-2 | TRBV30 | TRBD1 | . | TGTGCCTGGAAACCGGGACAGGGCGCGAACTATGGCTACACCTTC | CAWKPGQGANYGYTF
TRBJ1-4 | TRBV7-9 | TRBD1 | . | TGTGCCAGCAGCCGTACCGGGACAGGGAGATTTAATGAAAAACTGTTTTTT | CASSRTGTGRFNEKLFF
TRBJ1-1 | TRBV10-3 | TRBD1 | . | TGTGCCATCAGCCCGGGACAGGGGCTCGTGAACACTGAAGCTTTCTTT | CAISPGQGLVNTEAFF
TRBJ1-1 | TRBV4-1 | TRBD1 | . | TGCGCCAGCAGCCCGGACGGGGACAGGCAGGCCTTT | CASSPDGDRQAF
TRBJ2-1 | TRBV5-5 | TRBD2 | . | TGTGCCAGCAGCCAGACTAGCGGGGCCTACAATGAGCAGTTCTTC | CASSQTSGAYNEQFF
TRBJ2-7 | TRBV6-1 | TRBD1 | . | TGTGCCAGCAGTAGTCCCGGGACAGGGGCCTACGAGCAGTACTTC | CASSSPGTGAYEQYF
TRBJ2-7 | TRBV7-2 | TRBD1 | . | TGTGCCAGCAGCTTAGCGGCAAGACAGGGGAGGCACGAGCAGTACTTC | CASSLAARQGRHEQYF
TRBJ1-5 | TRBV5-1 | TRBD1 | few | TGCGCCAGCAGCTTGGAGGGACAGCGCAATCAGCCCCAGCATTTT | CASSLEGQRNQPQHF
TRBJ2-2 | TRBV7-8 | . | . | TGTGCCAGCAGCAAGACTAGTGGCACCGGGGAGCTGTTTTTT | CASSKTSGTGELFF
TRBJ1-1 | TRBV29-1 | TRBD1 | . | TGCAGCGTTGGGGACAGCCTAACACTGAACACTGAAGCTTTCTTT | CSVGDSLTLNTEAFF
TRBJ1-2 | TRBV29-1 | . | . | TGCAGCGTTGTGGCAGGGTCACTCTATGGCTACACCTTC | CSVVAGSLYGYTF
TRBJ1-1 | TRBV21-1 | . | . | TGTGCCAGCAGCAAAGTCCCCCAGGGGAAAGCTGAAGCTTTCTTT | CASSKVPQGKAEAFF
TRBJ2-2 | TRBV4-1 | TRBD2 | . | TGCGCCAGCAGCCAAGAGGAGCGGGGCGGGACCGGGGAGCTGTTTTTT | CASSQEERGGTGELFF
TRBJ1-2 | TRBV4-2 | TRBD1 | . | TGTGCCAGCAGCCAAGCACAGGGGGCAAGCGGCTACACCTTC | CASSQAQGASGYTF
TRBJ2-7 | TRBV11-2 | TRBD1 | . | TGTGCCAGCAGCTCCCTCCGGACAGGGGAGCAGTACTTC | CASSSLRTGEQYF
TRBJ2-5 | TRBV5-1 | TRBD1 | . | TGCGCCAGCAGCACGGGGGGGACAGGGGGCCGGGAGACCCAGTACTTC | CASSTGGTGGRETQYF
TRBJ2-7 | TRBV7-9 | TRBD1 | . | TGTGCCAGCAGCCCTCTGTGGGACAGGTCATCCTACGAGCAGTACTTC | CASSPLWDRSSYEQYF
TRBJ2-7 | TRBV6-5 | TRBD1 | . | TGTGCCAGCAGTGGGGACAGGTCAGGAGTCTACGAGCAGTACTTC | CASSGDRSGVYEQYF
TRBJ2-3 | TRBV6-5 | . | few | TGTGCCTCCCGGGTGGGACTTAGCACAGATACGCAGTATTTT | CASRVGLSTDTQYF
TRBJ2-5 | TRBV30 | TRBD2 | . | TGTGCCTGGAGTCGGGGGGTTGATGTGGCCCAGTACTTC | CAWSRGVDVAQYF
TRBJ1-1 | TRBV19 | TRBD1 | . | TGTGCCAGTTTTGTTGGCAGGGGGTCGAACACTGAAGCTTTCTTT | CASFVGRGSNTEAFF
TRBJ1-3 | TRBV11-2 | . | . | TGTGCCAGCAGCCCCGGGAACCACTCTGGAAACACCATATATTTT | CASSPGNHSGNTIYF
TRBJ2-2 | TRBV29-1 | . | few | TGCAGCGTTTTCCCTAATGGGAACACCGGGGAGCTGTTTTTT | CSVFPNGNTGELFF
TRBJ1-1 | TRBV5-1 | . | few | TGCGCCAGCAGCTTGGGGACATTGAACACTGAAGCTTTCTTT | CASSLGTLNTEAFF
TRBJ1-5 | TRBV19 | . | few | TGTGCCAGTAGTATAGTTCCGGGGGGCAATCAGCCCCAGCATTTT | CASSIVPGGNQPQHF
TRBJ1-1 | TRBV19 | . | . | TGTGCCAGTAGGATAAATCAGGGTGGGACTGAAGCTTTCTTT | CASRINQGGTEAFF
TRBJ1-2 | TRBV6-5 | . | few | TGTGCCAGCAGTTACGGGGCCAGGTCAATCTTC | CASSYGARSIF
TRBJ1-1 | TRBV15 | . | . | TGTGCCACCAGCCCCCTGGGAGGGGGGACAAACACTGAAGCTTTCTTT | CATSPLGGGTNTEAFF
TRBJ1-1 | TRBV6-6 | . | . | TGTGCCAGCAGTCCTCTGGCAGGGGAGAACACTGAAGCTTTCTTT | CASSPLAGENTEAFF
TRBJ1-4 | TRBV30 | TRBD1 | . | TGTGCCTGGACCGGACAGGCCGCTGAAAAACTGTTTTTT | CAWTGQAAEKLFF
TRBJ1-6 | TRBV9 | . | . | TGTGCCAGCAGCGTAGACATGGGGGCGAATAATTCACCCCTCCACTTT | CASSVDMGANNSPLHF
TRBJ1-1 | TRBV29-1 | TRBD1 | . | TGCAGCGTTGGCCAGGGGGCGACTGAAGCTTTCTTT | CSVGQGATEAFF
TRBJ1-5 | TRBV19 | . | . | TGTGCCTCCCGGGGGGGCCCGGATCAGCCCCAGCATTTT | CASRGGPDQPQHF
TRBJ2-3 | TRBV4-3 | TRBD1 | . | TGCGCCAGCAGCCAAGATCCAGGGACAGGTATACTAGATTTACCCCCCACAGATACGCAGTATTTT | CASSQDPGTGILDLPPTDTQYF
TRBJ1-5 | TRBV30 | . | . | TGTGCCTGGAGTGTAAGAGGGAATCAGCCCCAGCATTTT | CAWSVRGNQPQHF
TRBJ2-3 | TRBV27 | TRBD2 | . | TGTGCCAGCAGTCCACGTGGGACTAGCGGGGGGACACTAACAGATACGCAGTATTTT | CASSPRGTSGGTLTDTQYF
TRBJ2-1 | TRBV2 | . | . | TGTGCCAGCGGTCTCAGTTACAATGAGCAGTTCTTC | CASGLSYNEQFF
TRBJ2-5 | TRBV19 | TRBD1 | . | TGTGCCAGTAGTATAGATCAGGGGGCGATCGGGACCCAGTACTTC | CASSIDQGAIGTQYF
TRBJ1-4 | TRBV7-9 | TRBD1 | few | TGTGCCAGCAGCTCCGCCGACAGGGCGAAGCTGTTTTTT | CASSSADRAKLFF
TRBJ1-6 | TRBV6-5 | . | . | TGTGCCAGCAGTCAATTTAGAGACAGTGATTCACCCCTCCACTTT | CASSQFRDSDSPLHF
TRBJ1-1 | TRBV20-1 | TRBD1 | once | TGCAGTGCGGCACAGGGGGCTACGGCTTTCTTT | CSAAQGATAFF